The clone carrying this TCR beta chain occurred a few times. Its antigen is not identified. The length of the CDR3 is 12 residues. Germline V gene lookup returns CDR1 SNHLY and CDR2 FYNNEI. J was trimmed by 3 bases and V by 9 bases; bases with no gene match: 3. The library protocol tagged individual cDNA molecules with unique molecular identifiers. TCRdb redid the calling of the 5' RACE reads with MiXCR, one entry per CDR3 protein. The repertoire includes about 60,000 distinct CDR3 sequences, about 13% of them detected once, and about 9.7% sits in the top ten. This specimen belongs to a study of early T cells in non-severe SARS-CoV-2 infection. About the study: Bulk RNA isolated from unsorted whole blood underwent sequencing; chains were not paired. The study, taken as a whole, reports: Clonotype matching in VDJdb favored anti-spike CD8 responses and did not capture private and CD4 specificities.

This clonotype was sampled from an adult who was a healthcare worker with PCR-confirmed SARS-CoV-2 infection or an uninfected control (not recorded which). The specimen sequenced was whole blood. The chain combines TRBV2 with TRBJ2-7; 9 bases line up with TRBD1. The DNA for the CDR3 is TGTGCCAGAGGGGACAGGGTCTACGAGCAGTACTTC. Translated: CARGDRVYEQYF.